This TCR beta chain is from a study of CD8+ T cells in alopecia areata. Across the whole study: Treated patients were dosed with oral tofacitinib, taking 5 to 10 mg twice daily. Regarding the study as a whole: Affected scalp, especially in alopecia totalis/universalis, had a higher clonality than normal scalp did. Possibly as an HLA-related effect, TCR sharing across patients appeared less clear than in mice.

Losses at the gene ends were 4 bases for V and 6 bases for J; bases not matched to a gene: 14. CDR3 size: 17 residues. Both CD4+ and CD8+ T cells were separated by sorting PBMCs. Sequencing used cDNA as its template, made by extracting RNA and reverse transcribing it. The data were produced by immunoSEQ multiplex PCR, yet TCRdb's version contains in-frame clones alone and is incomplete. The data contain 90,000 to 100,000 clones, 41% of them singletons. As concerns this clone: Its specificity is not known.

The chain uses TRBV23-1 and TRBJ2-1, with 8 bases aligning to TRBD1. TRBV23-1 is an ORF for which the function is uncertain. Sample: CD4+ T cells sorted from blood. The clonotype comes from a human donor with alopecia areata. CDR3 in DNA: TGCGCCAGCAGTCTCCCCCGCGGGCAGGGGGCCTTCAATGAGCAGTTCTTC. Protein product: CASSLPRGQGAFNEQFF.